This is a list of T cell receptor beta chains from one sample in a study of T cell responses to AZD1222 COVID-19 vaccine. Only in-frame clones appear in the TCRdb table, and some are missing; sequencing was by immunoSEQ multiplex PCR. Among 50,000 to 70,000 clones listed, roughly 85% were seen once. The sample was peripheral blood, taken on day 0 of MenACWY control vaccination. These receptors all come from an adult in good health. Each CDR3 is given with its conserved first and last residue. The order of the fields is CDR3 DNA, CDR3 protein, J gene, clone size, D gene, V gene. A D gene is named only where the DNA matches it firmly. The size of a clone is reported for some rows only, either as once, few or many, or as a class for expanded clones.

cdr3_nt: TGTGCCAGCAGCCCAGAGCGACTGCTGGGGACCGGGGAGCTGTTTTTT; cdr3_aa: CASSPERLLGTGELFF; j_call: TRBJ2-2; clone_size: NA; d_call: NA; v_call: TRBV4-2
cdr3_nt: TGTGCCAGCAGACCGGGACCCTGGGGGGTGCAGCCCCAGCATTTT; cdr3_aa: CASRPGPWGVQPQHF; j_call: TRBJ1-5; clone_size: NA; d_call: NA; v_call: TRBV28
cdr3_nt: TGTGCCACCTCCACACACACCGCCCGCTCCTACAATGAGCAGTTCTTC; cdr3_aa: CATSTHTARSYNEQFF; j_call: TRBJ2-1; clone_size: NA; d_call: NA; v_call: TRBV15
cdr3_nt: TGTGCCAGCAGCTTAGGGACTAGCGGCATACAAGAGACCCAGTACTTC; cdr3_aa: CASSLGTSGIQETQYF; j_call: TRBJ2-5; clone_size: NA; d_call: TRBD2; v_call: TRBV7-9
cdr3_nt: TGTGCCAGCAGAAGGACAATGGCTGAAGCTTTCTTT; cdr3_aa: CASRRTMAEAFF; j_call: TRBJ1-1; clone_size: NA; d_call: NA; v_call: TRBV28
cdr3_nt: TGCGCCAGCAGCCAAAGGAACGCTGGGTTTGGCTACACCTTC; cdr3_aa: CASSQRNAGFGYTF; j_call: TRBJ1-2; clone_size: NA; d_call: NA; v_call: TRBV4-1
cdr3_nt: TGCGCCAGCTCCCCAGTAACAGCCACCGGGGAGCTGTTTTTT; cdr3_aa: CASSPVTATGELFF; j_call: TRBJ2-2; clone_size: NA; d_call: NA; v_call: TRBV5-1
cdr3_nt: TGTGCCAGCAGCCCCGGGAGTGATAACTATGGCTACACCTTC; cdr3_aa: CASSPGSDNYGYTF; j_call: TRBJ1-2; clone_size: once; d_call: NA; v_call: TRBV4-2
cdr3_nt: TGTGCCAGCAGCCTCCCCTCCCTGGCCAAAAACATTCAGTACTTC; cdr3_aa: CASSLPSLAKNIQYF; j_call: TRBJ2-4; clone_size: NA; d_call: NA; v_call: TRBV7-2
cdr3_nt: TGTGCCTGGAGTGTATCAGGGATGGGAGCTATCACCTTC; cdr3_aa: CAWSVSGMGAITF; j_call: TRBJ1-2; clone_size: NA; d_call: NA; v_call: TRBV30
cdr3_nt: TGTGCCAGCAGCTTGAACGGGCGGTGGGGACAGCTTGACACTGAAGCTTTCTTT; cdr3_aa: CASSLNGRWGQLDTEAFF; j_call: TRBJ1-1; clone_size: NA; d_call: TRBD1; v_call: TRBV5-8
cdr3_nt: TGTGCCAGCAGCTCTTGGACAGGGGCGCGAGAAAAACTGTTTTTT; cdr3_aa: CASSSWTGAREKLFF; j_call: TRBJ1-4; clone_size: NA; d_call: TRBD1; v_call: TRBV7-2
cdr3_nt: TGTGCCAGCAGCCCGACCGGACAGGGGAGAGAGACCCAGTACTTC; cdr3_aa: CASSPTGQGRETQYF; j_call: TRBJ2-5; clone_size: NA; d_call: TRBD1; v_call: TRBV6-6
cdr3_nt: TGTGCCAGCAGCCCCCGTGTAGCGGGAGTGTTCGGCCACGAGCAGTACTTC; cdr3_aa: CASSPRVAGVFGHEQYF; j_call: TRBJ2-7; clone_size: NA; d_call: TRBD2; v_call: TRBV3-1/TRBV3-2
cdr3_nt: TGTGCCAGCTCACCGGGACTAGCGGAGGGGAATGAGCAGTTCTTC; cdr3_aa: CASSPGLAEGNEQFF; j_call: TRBJ2-1; clone_size: once; d_call: TRBD2; v_call: TRBV18
cdr3_nt: TGTGCCAGCAGCCCTATGAGCGGGAGCGGGGAGACCCAGTACTTC; cdr3_aa: CASSPMSGSGETQYF; j_call: TRBJ2-5; clone_size: NA; d_call: TRBD2; v_call: TRBV4-2
cdr3_nt: TGTGCCAGCAGCCAAGTCGGGGGCGGGGAGCTGTTTTTT; cdr3_aa: CASSQVGGGELFF; j_call: TRBJ2-2; clone_size: NA; d_call: NA; v_call: TRBV14
cdr3_nt: TGTGCCAGCAGCCAAGATCGGGGTGCCTCCTACAATGAGCAGTTCTTC; cdr3_aa: CASSQDRGASYNEQFF; j_call: TRBJ2-1; clone_size: NA; d_call: NA; v_call: TRBV14
cdr3_nt: TGTGCCTGGATGAGTCCGGGACTTAATTCACCCCTCCACTTT; cdr3_aa: CAWMSPGLNSPLHF; j_call: TRBJ1-6; clone_size: NA; d_call: NA; v_call: TRBV30
cdr3_nt: TGTGCCAGCAGTTTTAAAGGGAACACTGAAGCTTTCTTT; cdr3_aa: CASSFKGNTEAFF; j_call: TRBJ1-1; clone_size: NA; d_call: NA; v_call: TRBV12-3/TRBV12-4
cdr3_nt: TGCAGTGCTAGTGGGGGTGAAGCTTTCTTT; cdr3_aa: CSASGGEAFF; j_call: TRBJ1-1; clone_size: NA; d_call: NA; v_call: TRBV20-1
cdr3_nt: TGTGCCAGCAGCCAACAGGGTTTCAATCAGCCCCAGCATTTT; cdr3_aa: CASSQQGFNQPQHF; j_call: TRBJ1-5; clone_size: NA; d_call: NA; v_call: TRBV6-5
cdr3_nt: TGTGCCAGCAGCGTAGCCGTGAACACTGAAGCTTTCTTT; cdr3_aa: CASSVAVNTEAFF; j_call: TRBJ1-1; clone_size: NA; d_call: NA; v_call: TRBV9
cdr3_nt: TGTGCCAGCAGCCCGGGACTAGCGGGAGTTATCAAGCAGTACTTC; cdr3_aa: CASSPGLAGVIKQYF; j_call: TRBJ2-7; clone_size: NA; d_call: TRBD2; v_call: TRBV9
cdr3_nt: TGTGCCAGCAGTGATCTATCGGCGGGGGACAATGAGCAGTTCTTC; cdr3_aa: CASSDLSAGDNEQFF; j_call: TRBJ2-1; clone_size: NA; d_call: TRBD2; v_call: TRBV6-1
cdr3_nt: TGTGCCAGCAACGTAAGACAGGGTTTCGTGTACGAGCAGTACTTC; cdr3_aa: CASNVRQGFVYEQYF; j_call: TRBJ2-7; clone_size: NA; d_call: TRBD1; v_call: TRBV6-6
cdr3_nt: TGTGCCAGCAGCCGACAGGGGGCGAACACTGAAGCTTTCTTT; cdr3_aa: CASSRQGANTEAFF; j_call: TRBJ1-1; clone_size: NA; d_call: TRBD1; v_call: TRBV7-9
cdr3_nt: TGTGCCAGCAGCTACCGAGGGGGGAACACTGAAGCTTTCTTT; cdr3_aa: CASSYRGGNTEAFF; j_call: TRBJ1-1; clone_size: few; d_call: NA; v_call: TRBV7-2
cdr3_nt: TGTGCCACCAGTGGGCGGGACAGCTATGGCTACACCTTC; cdr3_aa: CATSGRDSYGYTF; j_call: TRBJ1-2; clone_size: NA; d_call: TRBD1; v_call: TRBV24-1
cdr3_nt: TGCGCCAGCAGCCAAGGCACCGGGACAGGAACGTATGGCTACACCTTC; cdr3_aa: CASSQGTGTGTYGYTF; j_call: TRBJ1-2; clone_size: NA; d_call: TRBD1; v_call: TRBV4-3
cdr3_nt: TGTGCCAGCAGCACCTGGGACAGGGAGACCCAGTACTTC; cdr3_aa: CASSTWDRETQYF; j_call: TRBJ2-5; clone_size: NA; d_call: TRBD1; v_call: TRBV7-2
cdr3_nt: TGTGCCAGCAGTTATCTAGCGGTCATGACCGGGGAGCTGTTTTTT; cdr3_aa: CASSYLAVMTGELFF; j_call: TRBJ2-2; clone_size: NA; d_call: TRBD2; v_call: TRBV6-6
cdr3_nt: TGCGCCAGCAGCTTGGCCAGCAGGCCTCAAGAGACCCAGTACTTC; cdr3_aa: CASSLASRPQETQYF; j_call: TRBJ2-5; clone_size: NA; d_call: NA; v_call: TRBV5-1
cdr3_nt: TGTGCCAGCAGCACAATAGCGGGAGCGGGTTACGAGCAGTACTTC; cdr3_aa: CASSTIAGAGYEQYF; j_call: TRBJ2-7; clone_size: NA; d_call: TRBD2; v_call: TRBV7-2
cdr3_nt: TGTGCCAGCAGTGAATTTACCAACACCGGGGAGCTGTTTTTT; cdr3_aa: CASSEFTNTGELFF; j_call: TRBJ2-2; clone_size: NA; d_call: NA; v_call: TRBV25-1
cdr3_nt: TGTGCCAGCAGTTTGGGGGGGCCCGGATCACCCCTCCACTTT; cdr3_aa: CASSLGGPGSPLHF; j_call: TRBJ1-6; clone_size: NA; d_call: NA; v_call: TRBV6-2/TRBV6-3
cdr3_nt: TGTGCCAGCAGCCCAGCGACAGAGACCCAGTACTTC; cdr3_aa: CASSPATETQYF; j_call: TRBJ2-5; clone_size: NA; d_call: NA; v_call: TRBV7-9
cdr3_nt: TGTGCCAGCAGCGAACCCGGGACCCGGTGGGGCTACACCTTC; cdr3_aa: CASSEPGTRWGYTF; j_call: TRBJ1-2; clone_size: NA; d_call: NA; v_call: TRBV7-2
cdr3_nt: TGTGCCAGCAGCCGTGGTAGAGGGACTAGCGGGAGTTTCGGCCCCTACGAGCAGTACTTC; cdr3_aa: CASSRGRGTSGSFGPYEQYF; j_call: TRBJ2-7; clone_size: NA; d_call: TRBD2; v_call: TRBV6-6
cdr3_nt: TGTGCCAGCAGTTATGGGGGGCCCGCTGGAAACACCATATATTTT; cdr3_aa: CASSYGGPAGNTIYF; j_call: TRBJ1-3; clone_size: NA; d_call: NA; v_call: TRBV6-5
cdr3_nt: TGCGCCAGCAGCTTAGCCGGACAGGGGTCGGGCACTGAAGCTTTCTTT; cdr3_aa: CASSLAGQGSGTEAFF; j_call: TRBJ1-1; clone_size: NA; d_call: TRBD1; v_call: TRBV5-1
cdr3_nt: TGTGCCAGCAGCCCGAGCAGTTACAGGGGGCGCTTTAAGACCCAGTACTTC; cdr3_aa: CASSPSSYRGRFKTQYF; j_call: TRBJ2-5; clone_size: NA; d_call: TRBD1; v_call: TRBV5-4
cdr3_nt: TGCAGTGCTAGTTTCGGCGGGAGGGTAGGCGAGCAGTACTTC; cdr3_aa: CSASFGGRVGEQYF; j_call: TRBJ2-7; clone_size: once; d_call: TRBD2; v_call: TRBV20-1
cdr3_nt: TGCAGCGTTGAAGGCATCACGCGTGCGGCTAGGTACAATGAGCAGTTCTTC; cdr3_aa: CSVEGITRAARYNEQFF; j_call: TRBJ2-1; clone_size: once; d_call: NA; v_call: TRBV29-1
cdr3_nt: TGTGCCAGCAGCCACCTAAGGGGGATGAACGAGCAGTACTTC; cdr3_aa: CASSHLRGMNEQYF; j_call: TRBJ2-7; clone_size: once; d_call: NA; v_call: TRBV11-2
cdr3_nt: TGTGCCAGCAGTTTGGGGCCGCATGCTTCACCCCTCCACTTT; cdr3_aa: CASSLGPHASPLHF; j_call: TRBJ1-6; clone_size: NA; d_call: NA; v_call: TRBV6-2/TRBV6-3
cdr3_nt: TGTGCCAGCAGTTACTCCCCAGGCCAAGGGATATACGAGCAGTACTTC; cdr3_aa: CASSYSPGQGIYEQYF; j_call: TRBJ2-7; clone_size: NA; d_call: NA; v_call: TRBV6-5
cdr3_nt: TGCGCCAGCAGTCAGAAAACAGGGGGCTGGGTCACTGAAGCTTTCTTT; cdr3_aa: CASSQKTGGWVTEAFF; j_call: TRBJ1-1; clone_size: NA; d_call: TRBD1; v_call: TRBV23-1
cdr3_nt: TGTGCCAGCAGCGAAACAACAGGGGGCCAGGGTGAAAAACTGTTTTTT; cdr3_aa: CASSETTGGQGEKLFF; j_call: TRBJ1-4; clone_size: NA; d_call: TRBD1; v_call: TRBV5-5
cdr3_nt: TGTGCCAGCAGTTTAGGGGGGGATAATTCACCCCTCCACTTT; cdr3_aa: CASSLGGDNSPLHF; j_call: TRBJ1-6; clone_size: few; d_call: NA; v_call: TRBV27
cdr3_nt: TGTGCCAGCAGCTCACGGGACATTCAAGATACGCAGTATTTT; cdr3_aa: CASSSRDIQDTQYF; j_call: TRBJ2-3; clone_size: NA; d_call: NA; v_call: TRBV5-6
cdr3_nt: TGTGCCAGCAGTTGGACTAGCGGGATTTCCGACGAGCAGTACTTC; cdr3_aa: CASSWTSGISDEQYF; j_call: TRBJ2-7; clone_size: NA; d_call: TRBD2; v_call: TRBV27
cdr3_nt: TGTGCCAGTAGTATCCGAGGTCTCGGGATCCCACTAGAGATACCGTCTAGCTCCTACAATGAGCAGTTCTTC; cdr3_aa: CASSIRGLGIPLEIPSSSYNEQFF; j_call: TRBJ2-1; clone_size: NA; d_call: NA; v_call: TRBV19